The T cell receptor (beta chain) under discussion was sequenced for a study of cytomegalovirus exposure and HLA in healthy donors. In regard to this clone: Its target is not known.

The PCR had 60 Vbeta and 13 Jbeta primers. The assay was immunoSEQ multiplex PCR, and TCRdb's table has in-frame clones only and misses some. The sample totals about 58,000 clones; its top ten clones hold around 3.7%. General observations from the study: Associated with cytomegalovirus, according to the listing, were 150 to 200 TCR beta chains. A later analysis reportedly identified an Asian-associated ancestry cluster as carrying fewer N-insertions than the approximately 640-donor mean.

This TCR derives from a male donor in good health and CMV-seronegative. Sequencing was performed on PBMCs.

CDR3 DNA: TGTGCCAGCTCCAGGGGGTTCAATCAGCCCCAGCATTTT. This gives the protein CASSRGFNQPQHF. This chain links TRBV19 with TRBJ1-5, with 7 bases identical to TRBD1. Trimming at V came to 9 bases and at J to 3 bases, leaving 5 bases not matched to a gene. The germline CDR1 and CDR2 sequences are LNHDA and SQIVND (reference sequence). The CDR3 contains 13 residues.